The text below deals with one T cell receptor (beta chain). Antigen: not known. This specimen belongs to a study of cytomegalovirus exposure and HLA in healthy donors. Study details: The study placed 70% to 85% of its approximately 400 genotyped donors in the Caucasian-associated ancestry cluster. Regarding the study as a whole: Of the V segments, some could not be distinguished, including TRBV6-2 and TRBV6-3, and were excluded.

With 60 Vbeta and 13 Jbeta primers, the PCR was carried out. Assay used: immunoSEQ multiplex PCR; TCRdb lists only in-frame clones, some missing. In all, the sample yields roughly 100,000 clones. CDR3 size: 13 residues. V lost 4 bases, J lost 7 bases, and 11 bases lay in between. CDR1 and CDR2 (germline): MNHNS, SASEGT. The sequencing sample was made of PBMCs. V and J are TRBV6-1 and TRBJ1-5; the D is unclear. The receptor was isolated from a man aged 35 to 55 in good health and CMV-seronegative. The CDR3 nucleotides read TGTGCCAGCAGTGCGGAGGGTCGCCAGCCCCAGCATTTT. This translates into CASSAEGRQPQHF.